These 3 T cell receptor beta chains came from one sample sequenced in a study of cytomegalovirus exposure and HLA in healthy donors. Researchers ran the PCR with 60 Vbeta and 13 Jbeta primers. Sequenced by immunoSEQ multiplex PCR; TCRdb stores in-frame clones only, minus some. The sample has about 50,000 clones. Sample: PBMCs. The receptors were sampled from a woman between 18 and 29 years old in good health and CMV-seronegative.

This chain uses TRBV7-9 with TRBJ1-5; D is uncertain. The germline gives CDR1 SEHNR, CDR2 FQNEAQ (reference sequence). The length of the CDR3 is 13 residues. With 5 bases removed from V and 0 bases from J, the gap between germline ends came to 5 bases. Here the CDR3 reads CASSENSNQPQHF. For the CDR3, the DNA is TGTGCCAGCAGCGAGAATAGCAATCAGCCCCAGCATTTT.

The chain is built from TRBV5-6 and TRBJ1-5; D remains ambiguous. The germline gives CDR1 SGHDT, CDR2 YYEEEE. The germline V and J ends were trimmed by 6 bases and 0 bases, with 19 bases remaining between them. There are 17 residues in the CDR3. The CDR3 nucleotides read TGTGCCAGCATGCGTGCAGAGCGGTGGGGTAGCAATCAGCCCCAGCATTTT. Translated, it gives CASMRAERWGSNQPQHF.

This rearrangement joins TRBV18 to TRBJ2-7, with TRBD1 matching over 7 bases. Germline loops: CDR1 KGHSH, CDR2 LQKENI. Trimming took 4 bases from V and 4 from J; bases not matched to a gene: 25. This CDR3 is 20 amino acids long. The CDR3 loop reads CASSQTVLGAPETGLYEQYF. The CDR3, as DNA: TGTGCCAGCTCACAAACCGTCCTCGGAGCACCGGAGACAGGGCTGTACGAGCAGTACTTC.